The rows below give T cell receptor beta chains drawn from one sample of a study of T cells in Graves' hyperthyroidism and ophthalmopathy. TCRdb reprocessed the multiplex PCR reads via MiXCR and lists one record per CDR3 protein. The repertoire holds approximately 690,000 distinct CDR3 sequences, with about 14% as singletons. The material sequenced was blood. Receptor source: a woman aged 45-65 years with Graves' ophthalmopathy. CDR3s include the opening cysteine and the closing phenylalanine or tryptophan. A D gene is named only where the DNA matches it firmly. The size of a clone is reported for some rows only, either as once, few or many, or as a class for expanded clones.

J	V	D	size	DNA	CDR3
TRBJ2-4	TRBV6-2/TRBV6-3	-	few	TGTGCCAGCAGTTACGGACGGGGCACGGCCAAAACCATTCAGTACTTC	CASSYGRGTAKTIQYF
TRBJ2-2	TRBV6-4	-	few	TGTGCCAGCAGTGAAACACAGGTTTCCGGGGAGCTGTTTTTT	CASSETQVSGELFF
TRBJ2-6	TRBV3-1	-	-	TGTGCCAGCAGCCAAGCCCCCCTGGGCTCTGGGGCCAACGTCCTGACTTTC	CASSQAPLGSGANVLTF
TRBJ1-2	TRBV19	-	-	TGTGCCAGTAGTATCCCTTCAGGGGTCGAGGGCTATGGCTACACCTTC	CASSIPSGVEGYGYTF
TRBJ1-4	TRBV6-1	TRBD1	-	TGTGCCAGCAGGTCCGGGACAGGGTTAGGAAAACTGTTTTTT	CASRSGTGLGKLFF
TRBJ1-1	TRBV5-8	-	few	TGTGCCAGTAATAGAGGGAAGGACACTGAAGCTTTCTTT	CASNRGKDTEAFF
TRBJ1-4	TRBV29-1	-	-	TGCAGCGTTGTGTTTTATGGTTCTGGACATGAAAAACTGTTTTTT	CSVVFYGSGHEKLFF
TRBJ2-5	TRBV20-1	TRBD2	many	TGCAGTGCTAGCATTTTAGCGGGAGGGCCGGGGGAGACCCAGTACTTC	CSASILAGGPGETQYF
TRBJ2-1	TRBV7-6	TRBD2	-	TGTGCCAGCAGCGGGCAGCTAGCGGGAGGGAAGGGTGAGCAGTTCTTC	CASSGQLAGGKGEQFF
TRBJ1-6	TRBV6-5	-	few	TGTGCCAGCAGTTACTCCGGGAACCCGGGCCATAATTCACCCCTCCACTTT	CASSYSGNPGHNSPLHF
TRBJ1-5	TRBV7-9	-	many	TGTGCCAGCAGCCGAGGAGGGATTAATCAGCCCCAGCATTTT	CASSRGGINQPQHF
TRBJ2-1	TRBV11-3	-	few	TGTGCCAGCAGCCACAACTTGTTCGGGAGTACGGATGAGCAGTTCTTC	CASSHNLFGSTDEQFF
TRBJ2-3	TRBV20-1	TRBD2	many	TGCAGTGCCCAATCGGCTAGCGGGAGAAGAGATACGCAGTATTTT	CSAQSASGRRDTQYF
TRBJ2-1	TRBV28	TRBD2	many	TGTGCCAGCAACACATTGGGGGGGGTCGGTAATGAGCAGTTCTTC	CASNTLGGVGNEQFF
TRBJ1-1	TRBV12-3/TRBV12-4	-	-	TGTGCCAGCAGTTACGGGAGCAATGGGGACACTGAAGCTTTCTTT	CASSYGSNGDTEAFF
TRBJ2-1	TRBV14	-	few	TGTGCCAGCAGCCATGCGGTACAGGGTAACAATGAGCAGTTCTTC	CASSHAVQGNNEQFF
TRBJ2-1	TRBV19	TRBD1	-	TGTGCTTCCGGGGACAGCGACTTGGATGAGCAGTTCTTC	CASGDSDLDEQFF
TRBJ1-2	TRBV28	-	many	TGTGCCAGCAGCAGCTCGGGAGATTATGGCTACACCTTC	CASSSSGDYGYTF
TRBJ2-5	TRBV28	-	many	TGTGCCAGCAGTTTCATGTCGTACCAAGAGACCCAGTACTTC	CASSFMSYQETQYF
TRBJ2-7	TRBV7-3	-	many	TGTGCCAGCAGCTTAACTGGGACCAATTCCGAGCAGTACTTC	CASSLTGTNSEQYF
TRBJ1-2	TRBV20-1	-	-	TGCAGTGCTAGAGATGCCCGGGATCTAAACTATGGCTACACCTTC	CSARDARDLNYGYTF
TRBJ2-3	TRBV4-2	-	-	TGTGCCAGCAGCCATATCTCGTGGGAGCGGTCAGATACGCAGTATTTT	CASSHISWERSDTQYF
TRBJ2-7	TRBV30	-	many	TGTGCCTGTACTGACAGCGTCGCATACGAGCAGTACTTC	CACTDSVAYEQYF
TRBJ1-5	TRBV6-1	TRBD1	many	TGTGCCAGCAGTCGGACAGGGCTTAATCAGCCCCAGCATTTT	CASSRTGLNQPQHF
TRBJ1-1	TRBV6-1	-	-	TGTGCCAGCAGTACCTCCTGGGGGTACACTGAAGCTTTCTTT	CASSTSWGYTEAFF
TRBJ2-2	TRBV2	-	many	TGTGCCAGCAGTGAAAGTTCCGGAGGGGCTACCGGGGAGCTGTTTTTT	CASSESSGGATGELFF
TRBJ2-4	TRBV12-3/TRBV12-4	-	-	TGTGCCAGCAGTTTCTCCGGGATATTAGCCAAAAACATTCAGTACTTC	CASSFSGILAKNIQYF
TRBJ1-6	TRBV15	-	-	TGTGCCACCAGCAGAGAACCAAATTCACCCCCCCACTTT	CATSREPNSPPHF
TRBJ2-2	TRBV20-1	TRBD2	-	TGCAGTGCTACATTGCTAGCGGGAGAATACACCGGGGAGCTGTTTTTT	CSATLLAGEYTGELFF
TRBJ2-1	TRBV28	-	many	TGTGCCAGCAGTTCGACAGGACTTGTGAATGAGCAGTTCTTC	CASSSTGLVNEQFF
TRBJ2-7	TRBV20-1	TRBD2	many	TGCAGTGCTAGCAAGGAAAGGACTAGCGGGTTCTACGAGCAGTACTTC	CSASKERTSGFYEQYF
TRBJ2-7	TRBV5-1	-	many	TGCGCCAGCAGCTGGGACGGCCACGAGCAGTACTTC	CASSWDGHEQYF
TRBJ2-7	TRBV18	-	-	TGTGCCAGCTCACCACCGGCAGGGGCCTCCTACGAGCAGTACTTC	CASSPPAGASYEQYF
TRBJ2-5	TRBV20-1	-	-	TGCAGTGCCCCGGACCAAGAGACCCAGTACTTC	CSAPDQETQYF
TRBJ2-3	TRBV6-4	-	-	TGTGCCAGCCCGAAGCAGTATTTT	CASPKQYF
TRBJ1-2	TRBV12-3/TRBV12-4	-	few	TGTGCCAGCGTGAATGAGGGCCCTAACTATGGCTACACCTTC	CASVNEGPNYGYTF
TRBJ1-5	TRBV20-1	-	many	TGCAGTGCTTGGGACATCGAGGGTCAGCCCCAGCATTTT	CSAWDIEGQPQHF